Sequencing of this T cell receptor beta chain was carried out in a study of identical twins. This clonotype occurred a few times. The CDR3 is 14 residues long. J gave up 4 bases and V 10 bases, and 9 bases lay outside the gene matches. CDR1 is ENHRY and CDR2 is SYGVKD in the germline V gene. TCRdb re-derived calls from the 5' RACE reads in MiXCR, one entry per CDR3 protein. The sample gives roughly 490,000 distinct CDR3 sequences, around 15% of which show up once; approximately 0.98% is in the top ten. This sample also appeared in a second study, on yellow fever vaccine responses in identical twins.

The sample taken for sequencing was CD4+ T cells sorted from blood. This receptor was identified in a woman aged 18-29 years in good health. The V gene is TRBV10-3, the J gene TRBJ2-3, with 9 bases identical to TRBD1. The CDR3 reads CATRQGVGADTQYF. CDR3 DNA: TGTGCCACCCGACAGGGGGTGGGCGCAGATACGCAGTATTTT.